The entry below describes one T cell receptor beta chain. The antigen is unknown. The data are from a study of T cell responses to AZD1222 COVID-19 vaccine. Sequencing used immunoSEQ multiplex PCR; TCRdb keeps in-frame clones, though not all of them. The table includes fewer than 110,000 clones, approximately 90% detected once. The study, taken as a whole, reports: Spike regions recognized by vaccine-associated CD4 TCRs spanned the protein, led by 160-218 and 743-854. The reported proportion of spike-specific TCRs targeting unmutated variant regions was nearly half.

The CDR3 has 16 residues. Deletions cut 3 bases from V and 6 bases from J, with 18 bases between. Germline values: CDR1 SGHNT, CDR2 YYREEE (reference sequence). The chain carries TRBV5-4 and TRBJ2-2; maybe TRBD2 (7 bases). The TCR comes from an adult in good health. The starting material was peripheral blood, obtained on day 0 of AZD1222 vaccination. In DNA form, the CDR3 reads TGTGCCAGCAGCTCCAGGGGTCGGGGGGAGGCCGGGGAGCTGTTTTTT. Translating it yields CASSSRGRGEAGELFF. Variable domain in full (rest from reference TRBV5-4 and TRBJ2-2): ETGVTQSPTHLIKTRGQQVTLRCSSQSGHNTVSWYQQALGQGPQFIFQYYREEENGRGNFPPRFSGLQFPNYSSELNVNALELDDSALYLCASSSRGRGEAGELFFGEGSRLTVL.